Detailed here is one TCR beta chain. What it binds is not known. Primed by a sample-barcoded 5' primer and a J-beta primer mix, a second PCR proceeded for about 7 to 11 cycles. Through a template-switch adaptor with 12 random nucleotides, each cDNA molecule received a tag. MiXCR, applied by TCRdb to the 5' RACE reads, yields one record per CDR3 protein. The repertoire consists of around 800,000 distinct CDR3 sequences, with around 62% occurring once and the leading ten covering 25% to 30%. The V end lost 3 bases, the J end lost 5 bases, and 12 bases lay between the germline ends. The length of the CDR3 is 13 residues. Per the germline V gene, CDR1 is SQVTM and CDR2 is ANQGSEA. The sample is drawn from a study of blood T cells in healthy people across ages. Study conclusions and caveats: Estimates of total diversity, which came from one million sequenced T cells, were considered to be underestimates. Donor CMV status was unknown, possibly confounding expanded clonotype changes.

What was sequenced was blood. The V and J genes are TRBV29-1 and TRBJ2-3, with D perhaps TRBD1 or TRBD2 (5 bases each). The sequence derives from a man in his thirties or forties in good health. The CDR3: CSVDKGDLDTQYF. CDR3 DNA sequence: TGCAGCGTTGATAAAGGGGACCTAGATACGCAGTATTTT.